This T cell receptor (beta chain) was obtained from a study of shared clonotypes between healthy human individuals. Generated by immunoSEQ multiplex PCR, the TCRdb table keeps only in-frame clones and is missing some. In the table there are millions of clones, 85% to 95% of which are singletons. CDR3 size: 15 residues. The V gene's germline CDR1 is SGHVS and CDR2 FQNEAQ. The ends lost 1 base at V and 3 bases at J; junction bases unmatched: 4. Terminally differentiated effector memory CD45RA+ cells were excluded from the naive CD8 cells, which were CD45RO-negative and positively selected for CCR7. The sequenced sample consisted of naive CD8+ T cells from PBMCs. The chain combines TRBV7-8 with TRBJ2-3, with 7 bases aligning to TRBD2. This receptor was identified in a man aged 18 to 30 in good health. Some clones in this sample may be carry-over from other donors' samples. CDR3 residues: CASSLEAGATDTQYF. The CDR3 bases are TGTGCCAGCAGCTTAGAGGCGGGAGCGACAGATACGCAGTATTTT.